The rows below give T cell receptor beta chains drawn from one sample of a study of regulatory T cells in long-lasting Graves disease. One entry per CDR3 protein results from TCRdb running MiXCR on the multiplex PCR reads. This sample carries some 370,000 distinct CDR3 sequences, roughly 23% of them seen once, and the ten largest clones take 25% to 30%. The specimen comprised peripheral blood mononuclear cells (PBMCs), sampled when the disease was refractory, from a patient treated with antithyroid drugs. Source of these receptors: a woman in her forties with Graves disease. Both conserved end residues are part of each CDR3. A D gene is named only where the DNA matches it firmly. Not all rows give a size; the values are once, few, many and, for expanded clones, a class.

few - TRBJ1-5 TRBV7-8 TGTGCCAGCAGCCCGCCCGGGACCGGCAATCAGCCCCAGCATTTT CASSPPGTGNQPQHF
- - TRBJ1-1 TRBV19 TGTGCCAGTAGTATTCTTGACCGGGGGAGGACTGAAGCTTTCTTT CASSILDRGRTEAFF
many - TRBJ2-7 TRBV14 TGTGCCAGCAGCCCTGCAGGGCACTACGAGCAGTACTTC CASSPAGHYEQYF
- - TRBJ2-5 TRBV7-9 TGTGCCAGCAGCTTTGTCGGACCCCTCCAAGAGACCCAGTACTTC CASSFVGPLQETQYF
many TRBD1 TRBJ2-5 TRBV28 TGTGCCAGCAGTTTCACCCGACTGAGCCGACAGGGGGCAAAAGAGACCCAGTACTTC CASSFTRLSRQGAKETQYF
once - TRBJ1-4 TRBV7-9 TGTGCCAGCAGCTCCGACCGAGTAGAAAAACTGTTTTTT CASSSDRVEKLFF
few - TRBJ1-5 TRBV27 TGTGCCAGCAGTTCTGACAGATATCAGCCCCAGCATTTT CASSSDRYQPQHF
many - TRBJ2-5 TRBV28 TGTGCCAGCAGCTTAGGTAGTGGGGAGACCCAGTACTTC CASSLGSGETQYF
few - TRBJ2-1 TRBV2 TGTGCCAGCAGTGTATCAGGGAACTACAATGAGCAGTTCTTC CASSVSGNYNEQFF
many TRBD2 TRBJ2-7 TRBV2 TGTGCCAGCAGTGAGGGGGGGATCGGCTACGAGCAGTACTTC CASSEGGIGYEQYF
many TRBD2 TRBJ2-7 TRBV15 TGTGCCACCAGCAGGGGACTAGCGGAGACCTACGAGCAGTACTTC CATSRGLAETYEQYF
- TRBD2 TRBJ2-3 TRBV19 TGTGCCACGGCGGGACTAGAGATCACAGATACGCAGTATTTT CATAGLEITDTQYF
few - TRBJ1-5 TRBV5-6 TGTGCCAGCAGCTTGAGGTCTGATCAGCCCCAGCATTTT CASSLRSDQPQHF
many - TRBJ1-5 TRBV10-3 TGTGCCATCAGTGCACCGGGATCCAATCAGCCCCAGCATTTT CAISAPGSNQPQHF
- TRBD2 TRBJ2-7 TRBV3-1 TGTGCCAGCAGTGCGGGAGGGTACGAGCAGTACTTC CASSAGGYEQYF
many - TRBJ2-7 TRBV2 TGTGCCAGCAGTTACATCTCCTACGAGCAGTACTTC CASSYISYEQYF
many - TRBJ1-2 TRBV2 TGTGCCAGCAGTGAAAGAGCCGGAGGCTACACCTTC CASSERAGGYTF
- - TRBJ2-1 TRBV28 TGTGCCAGCAGTTTAGCGATCGAGGGGGATGAGCAGTTCTTC CASSLAIEGDEQFF
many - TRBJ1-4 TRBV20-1 TGCAGTGCTAGGGACGGAAAACTGTTTTTT CSARDGKLFF
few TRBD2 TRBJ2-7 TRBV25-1 TGTGCCAGCAGTGGGGGGGGCGAGCAGTACTTC CASSGGGEQYF
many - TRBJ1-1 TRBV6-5 TGTGCCAGCAGTTACTCGGGGGGTTACGTGGTAGGTGGCACTGAAGCTTTCTTT CASSYSGGYVVGGTEAFF
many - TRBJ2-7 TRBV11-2 TGTGCCAGCAGCTCGGACGCCTCCTACGAGCAGTACTTC CASSSDASYEQYF
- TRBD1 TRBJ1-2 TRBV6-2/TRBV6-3 TGTGCCAGCAGCCGGGACAGGGTTTTCGATGGCTACACCTTC CASSRDRVFDGYTF
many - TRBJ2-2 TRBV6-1 TGTGCCAGCAGCCTCAGGGTTCGGACCGGGGAGCTGTTTTTT CASSLRVRTGELFF
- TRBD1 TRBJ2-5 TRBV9 TGTGCCAGCAGCAGGGACAGGGGGAAAGAGACCCAGTACTTC CASSRDRGKETQYF
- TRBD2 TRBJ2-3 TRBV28 TGTGCCAGCAGAAGACACGGGGGGTATTTGACAGATACGCAGTATTTT CASRRHGGYLTDTQYF
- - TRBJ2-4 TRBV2 TGTGCCAGCAGGCTCAGGGCGTATAGGTATGCCAAAAACATTCAGTACTTC CASRLRAYRYAKNIQYF
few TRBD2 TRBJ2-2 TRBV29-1 TGCAGCGTCCAAAAGGCTAGCGGGAGTTATACCGGGGAGCTGTTTTTT CSVQKASGSYTGELFF
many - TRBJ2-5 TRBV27 TGTGCCAGCAGATTCGGGGCAGGGCAAGAGACCCAGTACTTC CASRFGAGQETQYF
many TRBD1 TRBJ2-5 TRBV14 TGTGCCAGCAGCCAAGTACAGGACAGGAAACAAGAGACCCAGTACTTC CASSQVQDRKQETQYF
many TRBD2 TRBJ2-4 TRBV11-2 TGTGCCAGCAGCCCTATAGCGGGAGTGATAAACATTCAGTACTTC CASSPIAGVINIQYF
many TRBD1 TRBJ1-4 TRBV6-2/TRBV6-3 TGTGCCAGCATTAGCAACAGGGGAAGATTAAACGAAAAACTGTTTTTT CASISNRGRLNEKLFF
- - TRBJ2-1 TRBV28 TGTGCCAGCAGTGTCAGGGGAATCGGAGCTCGCAATGAGCAGTTCTTC CASSVRGIGARNEQFF